This T cell receptor (beta chain) was found in a study of response to subunit inactivated influenza vaccine. TCRdb called the RT-PCR reads again in MiXCR, with one record for every CDR3 protein. The profile shows roughly 460,000 distinct CDR3 sequences, about 10% of them singletons. The table lists this clonotype with a few counts. The CDR3 covers 15 residues. The V and J ends lost 0 bases and 5 bases respectively, with 12 bases between them. Germline CDR1 reads SGDLS; CDR2 reads YYNGEE. The sequencing here drew on PBMCs from blood, taken about 40 days after vaccination. This TCR was recovered from a man between 45 and 60 years old who received an inactivated influenza vaccine. V is TRBV9 and J is TRBJ2-1; no clear D gene. The CDR3 DNA sequence: TGTGCCAGCAGCGTAGTGTCGGACGGAGACAATGAGCAGTTCTTC. This gives the protein CASSVVSDGDNEQFF.